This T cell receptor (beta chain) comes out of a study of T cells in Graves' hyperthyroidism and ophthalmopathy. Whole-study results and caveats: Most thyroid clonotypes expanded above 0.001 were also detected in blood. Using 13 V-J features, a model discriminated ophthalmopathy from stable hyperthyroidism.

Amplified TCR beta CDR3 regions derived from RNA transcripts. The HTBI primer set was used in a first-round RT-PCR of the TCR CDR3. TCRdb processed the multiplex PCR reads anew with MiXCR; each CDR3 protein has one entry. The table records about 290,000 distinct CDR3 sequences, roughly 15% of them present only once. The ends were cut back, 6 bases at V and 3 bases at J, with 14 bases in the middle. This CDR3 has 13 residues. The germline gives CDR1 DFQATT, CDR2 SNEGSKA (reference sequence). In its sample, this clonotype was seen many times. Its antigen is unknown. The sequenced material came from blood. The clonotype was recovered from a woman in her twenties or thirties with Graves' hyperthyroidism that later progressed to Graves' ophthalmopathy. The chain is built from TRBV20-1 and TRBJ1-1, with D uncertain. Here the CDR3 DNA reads TGCAGTGCGCGAGCGGTCAGTTACACTGAAGCTTTCTTT. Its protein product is CSARAVSYTEAFF.